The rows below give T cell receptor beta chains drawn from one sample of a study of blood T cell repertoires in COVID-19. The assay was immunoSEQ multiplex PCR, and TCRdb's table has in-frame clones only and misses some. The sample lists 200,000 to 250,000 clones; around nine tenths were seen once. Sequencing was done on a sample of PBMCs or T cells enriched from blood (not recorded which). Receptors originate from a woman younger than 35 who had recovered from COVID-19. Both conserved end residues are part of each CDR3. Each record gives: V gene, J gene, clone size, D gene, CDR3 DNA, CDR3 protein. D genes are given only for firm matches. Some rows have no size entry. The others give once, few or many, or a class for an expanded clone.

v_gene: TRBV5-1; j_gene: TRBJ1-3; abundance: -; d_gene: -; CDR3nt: TGCGCCAGCAGCTTGGGTCTGTTCTCTGGAAACACCATATATTTT; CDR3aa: CASSLGLFSGNTIYF
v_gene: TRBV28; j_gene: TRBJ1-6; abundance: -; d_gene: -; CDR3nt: TGTGCCAGCAGTTTAACAGGGTTTAATAATTCACCCCTCCACTTT; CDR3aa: CASSLTGFNNSPLHF
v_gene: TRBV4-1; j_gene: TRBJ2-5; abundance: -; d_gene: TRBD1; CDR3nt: TGCGCCAGCAGCCATGACAGGGGACGGCAAGAGACCCAGTACTTC; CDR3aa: CASSHDRGRQETQYF
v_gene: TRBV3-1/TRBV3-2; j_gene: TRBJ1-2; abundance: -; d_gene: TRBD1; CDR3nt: TGTGCCAGCAGCCCCATACAGGGGGCCGGTGGCTACACCTTC; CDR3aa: CASSPIQGAGGYTF
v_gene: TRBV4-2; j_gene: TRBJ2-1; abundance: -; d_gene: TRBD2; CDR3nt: TGTGCCAGCAGCCAAGGACTAGCGGGAGGGCCTAAAAGTCAGTACAATGAGCAGTTCTTC; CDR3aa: CASSQGLAGGPKSQYNEQFF
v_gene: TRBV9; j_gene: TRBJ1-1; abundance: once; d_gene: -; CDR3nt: TGTGCCAGCAGCGTCTCCGGGTTGAACACTGAAGCTTTCTTT; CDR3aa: CASSVSGLNTEAFF
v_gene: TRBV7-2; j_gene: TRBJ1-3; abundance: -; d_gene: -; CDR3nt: TGTGCCAGCAGTTCTGGACAGCTGGGAAACACCATATATTTT; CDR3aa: CASSSGQLGNTIYF
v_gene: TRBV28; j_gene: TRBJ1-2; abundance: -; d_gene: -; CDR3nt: TGTGCCAGCAGTCACAGGGTTCACACCTTC; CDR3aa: CASSHRVHTF
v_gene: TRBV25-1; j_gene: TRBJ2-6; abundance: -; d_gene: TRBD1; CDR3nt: TGTGCCAGCAGTGAAACCGGGACAGGGGGCTCTGGGGCCAACGTCCTGACTTTC; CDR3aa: CASSETGTGGSGANVLTF
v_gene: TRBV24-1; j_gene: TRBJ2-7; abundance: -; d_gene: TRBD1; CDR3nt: TGTGCCACCAGTGATTTACGGGACAGGGGCTCCTACGAGCAGTACTTC; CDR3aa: CATSDLRDRGSYEQYF
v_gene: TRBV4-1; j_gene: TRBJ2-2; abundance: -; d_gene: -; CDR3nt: TGCGCCAGCAGCCAAGAGATCACAGGGCCGACGAACACCGGGGAGCTGTTTTTT; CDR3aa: CASSQEITGPTNTGELFF
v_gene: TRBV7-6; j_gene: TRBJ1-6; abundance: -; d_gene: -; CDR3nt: TGTGCCAGCAGCTTAATGCAGGATTCACCCCTCCACTTT; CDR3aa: CASSLMQDSPLHF
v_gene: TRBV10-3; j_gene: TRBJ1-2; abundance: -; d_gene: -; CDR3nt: TGTGCCATCAGCGGCGGCGGACAGATTAACTATGGCTACACCTTC; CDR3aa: CAISGGGQINYGYTF
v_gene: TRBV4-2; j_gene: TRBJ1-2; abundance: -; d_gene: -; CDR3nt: TGTGCCAGCAGCCAAGTTGGGGCCTACTATGGCTACACCTTC; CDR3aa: CASSQVGAYYGYTF
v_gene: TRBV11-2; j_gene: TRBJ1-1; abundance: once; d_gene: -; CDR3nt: TGTGCCAGCAGCCCAGGGATGGGCGCTCGGGAAGCTTTCTTT; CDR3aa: CASSPGMGAREAFF
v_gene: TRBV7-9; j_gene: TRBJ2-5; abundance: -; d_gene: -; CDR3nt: TGTGCCAGCAGCTTTTCCAGGGCAGAGACCCAGTACTTC; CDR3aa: CASSFSRAETQYF
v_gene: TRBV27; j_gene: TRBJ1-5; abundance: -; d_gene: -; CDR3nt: TGTGCCAGCAGCCTATCGCGGGAGGATCAGCCCCAGCATTTT; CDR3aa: CASSLSREDQPQHF
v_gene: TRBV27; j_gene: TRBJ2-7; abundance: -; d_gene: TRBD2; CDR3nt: TGTGCCAGCAGTTCTCTAGCGGGGCGGCACGAGCAGTACTTC; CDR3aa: CASSSLAGRHEQYF
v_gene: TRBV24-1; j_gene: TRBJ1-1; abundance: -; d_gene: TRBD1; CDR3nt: TGTGCCACCAGTGTCGGGACAGGGCGGTCCACTGAAGCTTTCTTT; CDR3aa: CATSVGTGRSTEAFF
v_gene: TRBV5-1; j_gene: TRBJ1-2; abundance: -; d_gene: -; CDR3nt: TGCGCCAGCAGCTTCCCAGGGTCAGACTATGGCTACACCTTC; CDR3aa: CASSFPGSDYGYTF
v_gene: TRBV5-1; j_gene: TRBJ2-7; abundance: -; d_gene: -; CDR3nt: TGCGCCAGCAGCCTAGTAGCGCGCCCTTCCTACGAGCAGTACTTC; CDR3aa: CASSLVARPSYEQYF
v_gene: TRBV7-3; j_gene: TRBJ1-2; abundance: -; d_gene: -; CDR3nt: TGTGCCAGCTCCCAGAGCGGGGATGGCTACACCTTC; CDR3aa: CASSQSGDGYTF
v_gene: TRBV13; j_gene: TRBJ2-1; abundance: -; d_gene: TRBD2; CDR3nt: TGTGCCAGCAGCCCATTAACTAGCGGGGGTAATGAGCAGTTCTTC; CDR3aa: CASSPLTSGGNEQFF
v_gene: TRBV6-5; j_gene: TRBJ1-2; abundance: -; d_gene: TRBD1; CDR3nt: TGTGCCAGCAGTTCGACAGGGTCCGGGGGCTACACCTTC; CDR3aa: CASSSTGSGGYTF
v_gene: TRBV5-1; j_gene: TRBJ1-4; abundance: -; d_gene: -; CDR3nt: TGCGCCAGCAGCTTGGGAGGCACGGCTGCAACTAATGAAAAACTGTTTTTT; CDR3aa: CASSLGGTAATNEKLFF
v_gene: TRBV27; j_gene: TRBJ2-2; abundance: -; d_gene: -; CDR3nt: TGTGCCAGCAGTTCTACAGGGAGCACCGGGGAGCTGTTTTTT; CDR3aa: CASSSTGSTGELFF
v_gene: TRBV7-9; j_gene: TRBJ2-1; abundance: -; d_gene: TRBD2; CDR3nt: TGTGCCAGCAGCTTCTACCGGACTAGCGGGAGGGGACGGGGTGAGCAGTTCTTC; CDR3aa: CASSFYRTSGRGRGEQFF
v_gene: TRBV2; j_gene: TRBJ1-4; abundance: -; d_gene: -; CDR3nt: TGTGCCAGCGAGGTGCAGGGAGGAGAAAAACTGTTTTTT; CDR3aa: CASEVQGGEKLFF
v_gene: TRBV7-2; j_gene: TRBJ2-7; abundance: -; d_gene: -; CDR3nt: TGTGCCAGCAGCTTGTTACAGGGACCCTACGAGCAGTACTTC; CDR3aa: CASSLLQGPYEQYF
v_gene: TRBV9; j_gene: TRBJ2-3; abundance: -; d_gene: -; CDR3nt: TGTGCCAGCAGCGTCTCTAGTGTGGTCACAGATACGCAGTATTTT; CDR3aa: CASSVSSVVTDTQYF
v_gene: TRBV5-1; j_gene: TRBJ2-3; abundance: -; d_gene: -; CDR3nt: TGCGCCAGCAGTGGCGGGGCGGTCACAGATACGCAGTATTTT; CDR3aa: CASSGGAVTDTQYF
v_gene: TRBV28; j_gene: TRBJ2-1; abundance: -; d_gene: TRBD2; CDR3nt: TGTGCCAGCAGTTCACTAGCGGGAGGATGGAATGAGCAGTTCTTC; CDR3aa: CASSSLAGGWNEQFF
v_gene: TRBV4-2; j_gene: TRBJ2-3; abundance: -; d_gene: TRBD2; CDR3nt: TGTGCCAGCAGCCAAGATTGGACTAGCGGGAGGGTAACAGATACGCAGTATTTT; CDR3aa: CASSQDWTSGRVTDTQYF
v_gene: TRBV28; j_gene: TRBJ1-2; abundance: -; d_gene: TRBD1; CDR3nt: TGTGCCAGCAGAGACAGGGAGGTTTCTAACTATGGCTACACCTTC; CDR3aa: CASRDREVSNYGYTF
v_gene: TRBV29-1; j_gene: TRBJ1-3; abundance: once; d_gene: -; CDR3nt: TGCAGCGTTGGGGATCGGGGGGGCGGAAACACCATATATTTT; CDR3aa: CSVGDRGGGNTIYF
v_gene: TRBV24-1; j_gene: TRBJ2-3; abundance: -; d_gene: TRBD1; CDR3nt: TGTGCCACCAGTGTACCTCCGGGACAGGGGTCGGATACGCAGTATTTT; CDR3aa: CATSVPPGQGSDTQYF
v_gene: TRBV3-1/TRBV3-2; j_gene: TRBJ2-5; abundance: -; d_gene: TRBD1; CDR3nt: TGTGCCACCGACAGGGGGCGATCGGTGGCAGAGACCCAGTACTTC; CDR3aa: CATDRGRSVAETQYF
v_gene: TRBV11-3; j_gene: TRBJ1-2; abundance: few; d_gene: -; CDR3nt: TGTGCCAGCAGCAGGGGTGCAAATGGCTACACCTTC; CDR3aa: CASSRGANGYTF
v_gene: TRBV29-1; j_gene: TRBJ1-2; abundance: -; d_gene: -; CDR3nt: TGCAGCGTTTACGACAGCCATGGCTACACCTTC; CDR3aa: CSVYDSHGYTF
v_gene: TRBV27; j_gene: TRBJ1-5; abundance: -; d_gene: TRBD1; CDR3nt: TGTGCCAGCAGAGTCGGGACAGAGAAAAATCAGCCCCAGCATTTT; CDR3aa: CASRVGTEKNQPQHF
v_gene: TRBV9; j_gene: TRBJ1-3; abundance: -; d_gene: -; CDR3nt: TGTGCCAGCAGCGTACGGGGGTCAGGAAACACCATATATTTT; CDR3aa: CASSVRGSGNTIYF
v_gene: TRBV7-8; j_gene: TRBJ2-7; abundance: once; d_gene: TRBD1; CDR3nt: TGTGCCAGCAGCCTAGGGACAGGGTCCTACGAGCAGTACTTC; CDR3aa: CASSLGTGSYEQYF
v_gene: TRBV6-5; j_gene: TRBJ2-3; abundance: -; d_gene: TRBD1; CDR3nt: TGTGCCAGCAGCTCCGGGACAGGGAGGGCAGATACGCAGTATTTT; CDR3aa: CASSSGTGRADTQYF
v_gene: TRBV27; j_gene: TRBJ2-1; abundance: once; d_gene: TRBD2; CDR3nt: TGTGCCAGCAGTTTAAGGAGACTAGCGGGGGGAATGGTAGAGCAGTTCTTC; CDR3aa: CASSLRRLAGGMVEQFF
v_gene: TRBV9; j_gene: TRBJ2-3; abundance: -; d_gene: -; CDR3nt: TGTGCCAGCAGCGTAGAGGCAGGGGCAATCGCAGATACGCAGTATTTT; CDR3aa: CASSVEAGAIADTQYF
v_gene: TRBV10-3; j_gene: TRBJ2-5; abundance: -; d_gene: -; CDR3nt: TGTGCCATCAGTGAGTCTGTCAGGGGCAGGGAGACCCAGTACTTC; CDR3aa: CAISESVRGRETQYF